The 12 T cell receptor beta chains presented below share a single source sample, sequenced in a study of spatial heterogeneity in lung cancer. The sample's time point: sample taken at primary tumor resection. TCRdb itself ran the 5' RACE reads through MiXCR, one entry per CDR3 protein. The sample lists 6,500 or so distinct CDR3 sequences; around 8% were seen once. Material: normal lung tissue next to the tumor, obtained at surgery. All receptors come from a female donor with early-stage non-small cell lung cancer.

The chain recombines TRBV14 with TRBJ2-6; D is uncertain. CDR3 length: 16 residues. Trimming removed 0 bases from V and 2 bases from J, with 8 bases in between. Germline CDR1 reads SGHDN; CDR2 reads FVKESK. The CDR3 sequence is CASSQEHRTGANVLTF. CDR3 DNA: TGTGCCAGCAGCCAAGAACACCGGACTGGGGCCAACGTCCTGACTTTC.

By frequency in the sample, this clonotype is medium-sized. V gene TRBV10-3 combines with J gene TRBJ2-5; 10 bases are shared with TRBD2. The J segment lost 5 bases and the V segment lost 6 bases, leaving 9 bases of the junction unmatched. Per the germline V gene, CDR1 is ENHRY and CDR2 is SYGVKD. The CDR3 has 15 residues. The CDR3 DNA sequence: TGTGCCATCAGCCCAACAGCGGGGGGGCCGGAGACCCAGTACTTC. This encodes CAISPTAGGPETQYF.

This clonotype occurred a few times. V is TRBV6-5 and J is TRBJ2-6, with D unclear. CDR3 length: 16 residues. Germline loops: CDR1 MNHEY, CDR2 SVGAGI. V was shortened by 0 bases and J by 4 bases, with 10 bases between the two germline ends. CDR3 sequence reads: CASSYSRASGANVLTF. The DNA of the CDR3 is TGTGCCAGCAGTTACTCACGAGCCTCCGGGGCCAACGTCCTGACTTTC.

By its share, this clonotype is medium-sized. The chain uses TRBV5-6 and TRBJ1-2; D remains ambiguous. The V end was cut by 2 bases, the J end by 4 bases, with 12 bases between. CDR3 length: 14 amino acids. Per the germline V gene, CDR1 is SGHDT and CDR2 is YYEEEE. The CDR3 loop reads CASSFRTSAYGYTF. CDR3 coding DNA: TGTGCCAGCAGCTTTCGAACTAGCGCCTATGGCTACACCTTC.

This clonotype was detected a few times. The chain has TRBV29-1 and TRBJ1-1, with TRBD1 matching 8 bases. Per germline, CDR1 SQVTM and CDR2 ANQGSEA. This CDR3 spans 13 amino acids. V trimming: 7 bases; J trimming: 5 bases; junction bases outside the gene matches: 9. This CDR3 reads CSAEGQGATEAFF. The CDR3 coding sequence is TGCAGCGCCGAAGGGCAGGGGGCTACTGAAGCTTTCTTT.

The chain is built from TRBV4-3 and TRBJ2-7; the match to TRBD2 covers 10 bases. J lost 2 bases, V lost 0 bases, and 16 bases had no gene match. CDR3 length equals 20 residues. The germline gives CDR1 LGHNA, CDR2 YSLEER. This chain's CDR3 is CASSQDLWASGGARAYEQYF. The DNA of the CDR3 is TGCGCCAGCAGCCAAGATCTCTGGGCCAGCGGGGGGGCTAGAGCCTACGAGCAGTACTTC.

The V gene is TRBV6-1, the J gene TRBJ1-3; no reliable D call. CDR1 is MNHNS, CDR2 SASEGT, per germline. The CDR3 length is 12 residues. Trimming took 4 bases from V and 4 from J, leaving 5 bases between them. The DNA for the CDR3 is TGTGCCAGCAGTGGAGGGGGAAACACCATATATTTT. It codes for CASSGGGNTIYF.

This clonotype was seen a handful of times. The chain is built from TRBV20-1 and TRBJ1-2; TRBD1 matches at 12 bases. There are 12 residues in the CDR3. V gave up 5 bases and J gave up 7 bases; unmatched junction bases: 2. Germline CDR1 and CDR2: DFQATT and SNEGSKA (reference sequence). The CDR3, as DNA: TGCAGTGCTCCGGGACAGGGGGCTGGCTACACCTTC. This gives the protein CSAPGQGAGYTF.

The DNA for the CDR3 is TGTGCCAGTCAGCTAGCGGGCACAGATACGCAGTATTTT. Protein sequence: CASQLAGTDTQYF. This chain joins TRBV7-2 and TRBJ2-3; 7 bases map to TRBD2. V was pared by 9 bases and J by 1 base, with 4 bases of the junction left unmatched. Germline CDR1 SGHTA, CDR2 FQGNSA. The CDR3 is 13 residues long.

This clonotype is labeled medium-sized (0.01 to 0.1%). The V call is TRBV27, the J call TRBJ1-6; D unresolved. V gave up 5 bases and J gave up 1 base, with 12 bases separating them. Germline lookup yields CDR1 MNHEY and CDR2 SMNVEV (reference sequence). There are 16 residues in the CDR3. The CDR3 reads CASSPFTGSYNSPLHF. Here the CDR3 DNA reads TGTGCCAGCAGTCCATTCACGGGATCCTATAATTCACCCCTCCACTTT.

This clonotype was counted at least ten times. In nucleotides, the CDR3 is TGTGCCAGCAGCGCCCTGGGGGCGACCTACAATGAGCAGTTCTTC. It is translated as CASSALGATYNEQFF. The chain couples TRBV9 to TRBJ2-1; D might be TRBD1 (6 bases). V was cut by 3 bases and J by 2 bases, with 12 bases left in between. The germline gives CDR1 SGDLS, CDR2 YYNGEE. There are 15 residues in the CDR3.

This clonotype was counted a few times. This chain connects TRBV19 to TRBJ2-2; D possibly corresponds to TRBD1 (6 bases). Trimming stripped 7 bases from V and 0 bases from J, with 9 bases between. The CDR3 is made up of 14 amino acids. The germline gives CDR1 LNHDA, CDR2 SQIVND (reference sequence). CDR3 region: CASKDRTNTGELFF. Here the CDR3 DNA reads TGTGCCAGTAAGGACAGAACGAACACCGGGGAGCTGTTTTTT.